This entry lists 6 T cell receptor beta chains sequenced from one sample in a study of tumor and adjacent non-tumor tissue in lung cancer. No cell sorting was done before RNA was extracted from the tissue. A modified ARM-PCR protocol with three rounds of nested PCR amplified TCRbeta. TCRdb reprocessed the multiplex PCR reads via MiXCR and lists one record per CDR3 protein. The sample records approximately 120,000 distinct CDR3 sequences, about 75% being singletons. The sequencing sample was made of lung tumor tissue. The receptors shown here come from a woman aged 60-75 years with non-small cell lung cancer.

As for this clonotype: It may be a read error: a sequence one base away is much more abundant. The V call is TRBV10-3, the J call TRBJ2-7; TRBD1 matches 10 bases. The CDR3 totals 15 residues. Germline CDR1 and CDR2: ENHRY and SYGVKD. The V and J ends lost 4 bases and 7 bases, in that order; junction bases with no gene match: 10. The CDR3 coding sequence is TGTGCCATCAGTGCTCCCGGGACAGGGGAAAGGGAGCAGTACTTC. This translates into CAISAPGTGEREQYF.

Comments on this clonotype: A much larger clone is a single base away; this may be a read error. The J gene is TRBJ2-4, the V gene TRBV20-1; TRBD2 aligns across 15 bases. V lost 8 bases to trimming and J lost 2 bases; unmatched junction nucleotides: 7. The V gene's germline CDR1 is DFQATT and CDR2 SNEGSKA (reference sequence). CDR3 length: 16 residues. In DNA, the CDR3 is TGCAGTCCGGGACTAGCGGGGGGTGAGCCCAAAAACATTCAGTACTTC. The encoded protein is CSPGLAGGEPKNIQYF.

The J gene is TRBJ2-5, the V gene TRBV6-1, with TRBD1 as a possible D gene (5 bases). Trimming left V 10 bases short and J 3 bases short, with 15 bases between. CDR3 length: 13 residues. The germline CDR1 and CDR2 sequences are MNHNS and SASEGT. CDR3 nucleotides: TGTGCCAATAGTGAGCACAGGAAAGAGACCCAGTACTTC. It is translated as CANSEHRKETQYF.

Note on this clonotype: Compared with germline, one end of the junction differs, possibly owing to a read error. V gene TRBV6-6 combines with J gene TRBJ2-2; tentative D call: TRBD1 (6 bases). In germline, CDR1 is MNHNY, CDR2 SVGAGI (reference sequence). The CDR3 sequence is 16 residues long. Here the CDR3 DNA reads TGTGTCAGCAGTGCCCAGGGGCTACGGAACACCGGGGAGCTGCTTTTT. It translates to CVSSAQGLRNTGELLF.

On this clonotype itself: The junction departs from the called germline gene at one end, perhaps through a read error. The J gene is TRBJ1-6, the V gene TRBV28, with 11 positions matching TRBD1. CDR3 length: 17 residues. CDR1 and CDR2 (germline): MDHEN, SYDVKM. In DNA form, the CDR3 reads TGTGCCAGCAGATCTTATTCAACCGGGACAGGGGGTTCACTCCTCCACTTT. As protein: CASRSYSTGTGGSLLHF.

As to this clonotype: It is likely a read error, because the conserved phenylalanine at the end of the CDR3 is missing. The gene calls are TRBV6-6 and TRBJ1-6; D remains unclear. Per the germline V gene, CDR1 is MNHNY and CDR2 is SVGAGI (reference sequence). CDR3 length: 15 residues. The V and J ends lost 7 bases and 6 bases respectively, with 16 bases between them. In DNA, the CDR3 is TGTGCCAGCAACCCCCTCCCTCGGATTAATTCACCCCTCCACTTA. The encoded protein is CASNPLPRINSPLHL.